The 19 T cell receptor beta chains listed next were all sequenced from one sample in a study of shared clonotypes between healthy human individuals. Profiled with immunoSEQ multiplex PCR; TCRdb holds only in-frame clones, not every one. The sample contains about half a million clones, around 85% of which appear only once. The sample consisted of PBMCs. Receptor source: a middle-aged woman in good health. Some clones in this sample may be carry-over from other donors' samples.

The V and J genes are TRBV6-5 and TRBJ2-7; D might be TRBD1 or TRBD2, each matching 5 bases. V was trimmed by 6 bases and J by 4 bases, leaving 16 bases between them. In germline, CDR1 is MNHEY, CDR2 SVGAGI. CDR3 length equals 14 residues. The CDR3 sequence: CASRQTGPPYEQYF. The DNA of the CDR3 is TGTGCCAGCAGACAGACGGGACCCCCGTACGAGCAGTACTTC.

The gene calls are TRBV6-5 and TRBJ1-1; a possible D gene is TRBD1 (5 bases). Germline V gene data show CDR1 as MNHEY and CDR2 as SVGAGI. Deletions cut 8 bases from V and 6 bases from J, with 16 bases between. This CDR3 region has 13 residues. The CDR3 loop is CASGRWDYSEAFF. The CDR3 bases are TGTGCCAGCGGACGATGGGACTACTCTGAAGCTTTCTTT.

This clone was observed once. The V gene is TRBV29-1, the J gene TRBJ1-1, with TRBD1 as a possible D gene (5 bases). V was trimmed by 3 bases and J by 5 bases, leaving 13 bases between them. CDR1 SQVTM and CDR2 ANQGSEA come from the germline V gene. This CDR3 is built from 13 residues. CDR3 sequence: CSVEVGGWTEAFF. CDR3 sequence (DNA): TGCAGCGTTGAGGTTGGGGGGTGGACTGAAGCTTTCTTT.

J is TRBJ1-1 and V is TRBV15; a possible D gene is TRBD1 (5 bases). Germline V CDR1 and CDR2: LNHNV, YYDKDF (reference sequence). Trimming took 1 base from V and 0 from J, leaving 9 bases between them. The CDR3 covers 15 residues. This CDR3 reads CATSRGLGVNTEAFF. The CDR3 bases are TGTGCCACCAGCAGAGGTCTGGGGGTGAACACTGAAGCTTTCTTT.

J is TRBJ2-7 and V is TRBV6-1; 11 bases are shared with TRBD1. This CDR3 spans 15 amino acids. Looked up from germline, CDR1 is MNHNS and CDR2 is SASEGT. Germline trimming cut 6 bases from V and 3 bases from J; bases unmatched to any gene: 7. The CDR3 region has the DNA TGTGCCAGCAGCCTTAGGACAGGGGGCGGCTACGAGCAGTACTTC. Translating it yields CASSLRTGGGYEQYF.

The chain employs TRBV11-2 and TRBJ2-7; D might be TRBD2 (5 bases). Trimming pared 5 bases from V and 6 bases from J, leaving 17 bases between. The germline V gene has CDR1 SGHAT and CDR2 FQNNGV. The CDR3 is 14 residues long. In nucleotides, the CDR3 is TGTGCCAGCAGCCCATCTTGGAGGAGTAGCGAGCAGTACTTC. Its translation: CASSPSWRSSEQYF.

The CDR3 protein is CASSLALSGGRSGELFF. As DNA, the CDR3 is TGTGCCAGCAGCTTAGCGCTATCCGGGGGGCGAAGCGGGGAGCTGTTTTTT. The chain joins TRBV7-9 to TRBJ2-2; tentative D call: TRBD2 (7 bases). This CDR3 comprises 17 residues. CDR1 and CDR2 from the germline V gene are SEHNR and FQNEAQ (reference sequence). V was clipped by 0 bases and J by 7 bases, with 18 bases between them.

The sample holds one count of this clone. This probably arose from a read error, given a far larger clone one base away. The sample holds other DNA sequences that translate to the same CDR3. V gene TRBV30 combines with J gene TRBJ1-2; perhaps TRBD1 as D (5 bases). The CDR3 is 13 amino acids. Germline lookup yields CDR1 GTSNPN and CDR2 SVGIG (reference sequence). Between the trimmed V and J ends, which lost 0 bases and 8 bases, there was a span of 13 bases. CDR3 protein: CAWSVIGTQGYTF. CDR3 coding DNA: TGTGCCTGGAGTGTAATAGGGACTCAAGGCTACACCTTC.

The V gene is TRBV7-2, the J gene TRBJ1-4; weak D call: TRBD1 (5 bases). V lost 3 bases and J 0 bases, leaving 14 bases between the germline ends. This CDR3 is 17 amino acids long. CDR1 is SGHTA, CDR2 FQGNSA, per germline. The CDR3 loop is CASSFTGDVATNEKLFF. The CDR3 DNA sequence: TGTGCCAGCAGCTTTACGGGGGACGTTGCAACTAATGAAAAACTGTTTTTT. Using reference TRBV7-2 and TRBJ1-4 for the parts outside the CDR3, the full variable domain is GAGVSQSPSNKVTEKGKDVELRCDPISGHTALYWYRQSLGQGLEFLIYFQGNSAPDKSGLPSDRFSAERTGGSVSTLTIQRTQQEDSAVYLCASSFTGDVATNEKLFFGSGTQLSVL.

The chain joins TRBV9 to TRBJ2-1; 11 bases align to TRBD2. The V gene end was trimmed by 3 bases and the J gene end by 12 bases; junction bases not matched to a gene: 11. Germline V gene data show CDR1 as SGDLS and CDR2 as YYNGEE. The CDR3 spans 15 residues. This CDR3 is CASSGGLAGGSGQFF. The CDR3 DNA reads as TGTGCCAGCAGCGGCGGACTAGCGGGTGGCAGTGGGCAGTTCTTC.

This chain links TRBV28 with TRBJ2-6; no definite D call. The V end was cut by 3 bases, the J end by 4 bases, with 10 bases between. Per germline, CDR1 MDHEN and CDR2 SYDVKM. This CDR3 is 15 amino acids long. The CDR3 bases are TGTGCCAGCAGTTTTGTAGCCACCGGGGCCAACGTCCTGACTTTC. Its protein product is CASSFVATGANVLTF.

The chain is built from TRBV21-1 and TRBJ2-7; the listed D gene, TRBD1, was not tested against the DNA. TRBV21-1 is marked as a pseudogene. The CDR3 has 18 amino acids. CDR3 nucleotide sequence: TGTGCCAGGGGGATAGGGACACCTAACCCCGCATTAACCTACGAGCAGTACTTC. Its protein product is CARGIGTPNPALTYEQYF.

Remarks on this clone: This likely came from a read error, as a far larger clone is one base away. This chain's CDR3 is CSSSGAEGGTDGYTF. As DNA, the CDR3 is TGTTCCAGCAGTGGGGCCGAGGGGGGGACGGATGGCTACACCTTC. V gene TRBV6-4 combines with J gene TRBJ1-2; TRBD1 might be the D (6 bases). Per germline, CDR1 MRHNA and CDR2 SNTAGT. The CDR3 covers 15 residues.

The V call is TRBV20-1, the J call TRBJ2-7; D gene ambiguous. The CDR3 has 11 amino acids. Trimming shortened V by 7 bases and J by 0 bases, and 7 bases separated the two germline ends. The germline V gene has CDR1 DFQATT and CDR2 SNEGSKA (reference sequence). The chain's CDR3 is CSVGPSYEQYF. The CDR3 nucleotides read TGCAGTGTCGGACCCTCCTACGAGCAGTACTTC.

The chain uses TRBV7-9 and TRBJ2-5, with 7 bases lining up with TRBD2. The J call could be wrong; TRBJ2-7 is a better fit for the DNA end. The CDR3 has 15 residues. Germline CDR1 reads SEHNR; CDR2 reads FQNEAQ (reference sequence). CDR3 bases: TGTGCCAGCAGCTTAGCAGTGACTAGCAGCTACGAGCAGTACTTC. This gives the protein CASSLAVTSSYEQYF.

With respect to this clone: A read error is the likely source, as a far larger clone sits one nucleotide away. The sample holds other DNA sequences that translate to the same CDR3. The CDR3 loop is CAWSVLAGSYEQYF. For the CDR3, the DNA is TGTGCCTGGAGTGTACTAGCTGGGTCCTACGAGCAGTACTTC. This chain joins TRBV30 and TRBJ2-5, with D tentatively TRBD2 (6 bases). The DNA matches TRBJ2-7 better at its end, which makes the J call doubtful. CDR1 is GTSNPN and CDR2 is SVGIG in the germline V gene (reference sequence). The CDR3 length is 14 residues.

The chain recombines TRBV5-6 with TRBJ1-2; D call uncertain. CDR1 is SGHDT and CDR2 is YYEEEE in the germline V gene. CDR3 size: 15 residues. Deletions cut 2 bases from V and 7 bases from J, with 18 bases between. CDR3 in DNA: TGTGCCAGCAGCTTCTTGAGCAGCAGAAGGAGTGGCTACACCTTC. Translation: CASSFLSSRRSGYTF. Combining the CDR3 with reference TRBV5-6 and TRBJ1-2 gives the whole variable domain DAGVTQSPTHLIKTRGQQVTLRCSPKSGHDTVSWYQQALGQGPQFIFQYYEEEERQRGNFPDRFSGHQFPNYSSELNVNALLLGDSALYLCASSFLSSRRSGYTFGSGTRLTVV.

V usage is TRBV5-8 and J usage is TRBJ1-5; no definite D call. The germline gives CDR1 SGHTS, CDR2 YDEGEE. The CDR3 is made up of 14 amino acids. Trimming left V 0 bases short and J 7 bases short, with 11 bases between. Here the CDR3 reads CASSLVSALQPQHF. For the CDR3, the DNA is TGTGCCAGCAGCTTGGTGTCAGCCCTACAGCCCCAGCATTTT.

The chain couples TRBV27 to TRBJ2-7; tentatively, D is TRBD1 (5 bases). The CDR3 contains 15 residues. The V end lost 2 bases, the J end lost 2 bases, and 13 bases lay between the germline ends. From germline, CDR1 is MNHEY and CDR2 SMNVEV (reference sequence). The CDR3 spells CASSLNTDRTYEQYF. The CDR3 DNA is TGTGCCAGCAGTTTAAATACAGACAGAACCTACGAGCAGTACTTC.